A selection of T cell receptor beta chains follows, all from one sample in a study of T cells after yellow fever vaccination. TCRdb re-called the 5' RACE reads with MiXCR, one entry per CDR3 protein. The profile covers roughly 330,000 distinct CDR3 sequences, with 4% appearing a single time and 20% to 30% taken by the ten largest. The sequenced sample was PBMCs, obtained 5 days after the yellow fever booster vaccination. The receptor source for this set is a man between 18 and 29 years old who received the YFV17D yellow fever vaccine. CDR3s include the opening cysteine and the closing phenylalanine or tryptophan. The order of the fields is J gene, V gene, CDR3 length, CDR3 protein.

j_call: TRBJ2-1; v_call: TRBV6-5; cdr3_length: 17; cdr3_aa: CASSRLSGLAGVNEQFF
j_call: TRBJ2-5; v_call: TRBV6-4; cdr3_length: 13; cdr3_aa: CASLIGQRGTQYF
j_call: TRBJ1-1; v_call: TRBV7-9; cdr3_length: 16; cdr3_aa: CASSLITGGSRTEAFF
j_call: TRBJ2-3; v_call: TRBV20-1; cdr3_length: 11; cdr3_aa: CSARSWNTQYF
j_call: TRBJ2-3; v_call: TRBV27; cdr3_length: 11; cdr3_aa: CASSTGITQYF
j_call: TRBJ1-5; v_call: TRBV7-8; cdr3_length: 13; cdr3_aa: CASSFNGNQPQHF
j_call: TRBJ2-1; v_call: TRBV11-2; cdr3_length: 19; cdr3_aa: CASSYPTSGGHVLNNEQFF
j_call: TRBJ2-2; v_call: TRBV3-1; cdr3_length: 16; cdr3_aa: CASSQLLGQSVGELFF
j_call: TRBJ2-7; v_call: TRBV6-2/TRBV6-3; cdr3_length: 14; cdr3_aa: CASRRTASSYEQYF
j_call: TRBJ2-5; v_call: TRBV18; cdr3_length: 13; cdr3_aa: CASSLNREKAQYF
j_call: TRBJ2-5; v_call: TRBV25-1; cdr3_length: 12; cdr3_aa: CASRKVTGAQYF
j_call: TRBJ2-6; v_call: TRBV29-1; cdr3_length: 14; cdr3_aa: CSAEADSGANVLTF
j_call: TRBJ2-1; v_call: TRBV6-6; cdr3_length: 14; cdr3_aa: CASSYSIPASEQFF
j_call: TRBJ2-7; v_call: TRBV13; cdr3_length: 15; cdr3_aa: CASSYTRDRAYEQYF
j_call: TRBJ2-7; v_call: TRBV2; cdr3_length: 11; cdr3_aa: CASSDWDEQYF
j_call: TRBJ2-5; v_call: TRBV7-3; cdr3_length: 15; cdr3_aa: CASSSGDFPAETQYF
j_call: TRBJ1-1; v_call: TRBV20-1; cdr3_length: 13; cdr3_aa: CSARSGAGTEAFF
j_call: TRBJ2-3; v_call: TRBV5-1; cdr3_length: 14; cdr3_aa: CASSQTGGADTQYF
j_call: TRBJ2-4; v_call: TRBV7-2; cdr3_length: 12; cdr3_aa: CASSLEGTIQYF
j_call: TRBJ2-3; v_call: TRBV12-3/TRBV12-4; cdr3_length: 14; cdr3_aa: CASSFIGNTDTQYF
j_call: TRBJ2-1; v_call: TRBV11-3; cdr3_length: 17; cdr3_aa: CASSLDRGLYEDNEQFF
j_call: TRBJ1-5; v_call: TRBV6-5; cdr3_length: 14; cdr3_aa: CASSYSGGGQPQHF
j_call: TRBJ2-7; v_call: TRBV10-1; cdr3_length: 16; cdr3_aa: CASSGGGRTFGYEQYF
j_call: TRBJ2-5; v_call: TRBV19; cdr3_length: 13; cdr3_aa: CASSRQTWETQYF
j_call: TRBJ1-3; v_call: TRBV7-3; cdr3_length: 15; cdr3_aa: CASSASGTTGNTIYF
j_call: TRBJ2-3; v_call: TRBV12-3/TRBV12-4; cdr3_length: 14; cdr3_aa: CASSATSDTDTQYF
j_call: TRBJ2-5; v_call: TRBV5-4; cdr3_length: 15; cdr3_aa: CASSLAYDSGETQYF
j_call: TRBJ1-6; v_call: TRBV5-1; cdr3_length: 14; cdr3_aa: CASSSGTGNSPLHF
j_call: TRBJ1-1; v_call: TRBV7-3; cdr3_length: 15; cdr3_aa: CASSIDVGRNTEAFF
j_call: TRBJ2-3; v_call: TRBV28; cdr3_length: 16; cdr3_aa: CASEDGASGPRDTQYF
j_call: TRBJ2-2; v_call: TRBV4-3; cdr3_length: 15; cdr3_aa: CASGLRGANTGELFF
j_call: TRBJ1-5; v_call: TRBV18; cdr3_length: 13; cdr3_aa: CASSPEGRQPQHF
j_call: TRBJ1-5; v_call: TRBV23-1; cdr3_length: 13; cdr3_aa: CASSREQFQPQHF
j_call: TRBJ2-6; v_call: TRBV12-3/TRBV12-4; cdr3_length: 15; cdr3_aa: CASSSTLSGANVLTF
j_call: TRBJ2-2; v_call: TRBV5-1; cdr3_length: 14; cdr3_aa: CASSLRTANGELFF
j_call: TRBJ1-2; v_call: TRBV4-3; cdr3_length: 17; cdr3_aa: CASSRGQGRRSNYGYTF
j_call: TRBJ2-6; v_call: TRBV3-1; cdr3_length: 18; cdr3_aa: CASSQEWAESSGANVLTF
j_call: TRBJ1-1; v_call: TRBV5-1; cdr3_length: 13; cdr3_aa: CATRANENTEAFF
j_call: TRBJ2-1; v_call: TRBV5-1; cdr3_length: 15; cdr3_aa: CASSLTGGPYNEQFF
j_call: TRBJ2-3; v_call: TRBV24-1; cdr3_length: 15; cdr3_aa: CATAEGGRGEDTQYF
j_call: TRBJ1-2; v_call: TRBV7-2; cdr3_length: 12; cdr3_aa: CASSLDRLGYTF
j_call: TRBJ2-5; v_call: TRBV7-2; cdr3_length: 13; cdr3_aa: CASSERRGQIQYF
j_call: TRBJ2-2; v_call: TRBV4-1; cdr3_length: 13; cdr3_aa: CASSQGPTGELFF
j_call: TRBJ2-2; v_call: TRBV4-1; cdr3_length: 15; cdr3_aa: CASSRVGEITGELFF
j_call: TRBJ1-6; v_call: TRBV28; cdr3_length: 20; cdr3_aa: CASSLIPPLSTGMGNSPLHF
j_call: TRBJ2-5; v_call: TRBV20-1; cdr3_length: 13; cdr3_aa: CSATRAGGETQYF
j_call: TRBJ2-7; v_call: TRBV27; cdr3_length: 12; cdr3_aa: CASSSNPLRQYF
j_call: TRBJ2-7; v_call: TRBV6-6; cdr3_length: 16; cdr3_aa: CASRGVRRTHYYEQYF
j_call: TRBJ2-3; v_call: TRBV6-5; cdr3_length: 16; cdr3_aa: CASSYSGPGNADTQYF
j_call: TRBJ1-4; v_call: TRBV20-1; cdr3_length: 13; cdr3_aa: CSVSGEANEKLFF
j_call: TRBJ2-5; v_call: TRBV10-3; cdr3_length: 14; cdr3_aa: CAISVGVTGGTQYF
j_call: TRBJ2-5; v_call: TRBV12-3/TRBV12-4; cdr3_length: 14; cdr3_aa: CASSWWGPQETQYF
j_call: TRBJ2-5; v_call: TRBV30; cdr3_length: 13; cdr3_aa: CAWSVRLRETQYF